This TCR beta chain was recovered during a study of blood T cell repertoires in COVID-19. About the study: The samples span acute and convalescent COVID-19 from the United States, Italy and Spain.

Patients of the Seattle cohort, enrolled during active infection, were followed longitudinally. The CDR3 is 12 residues long. In germline, CDR1 is SQVTM, CDR2 ANQGSEA. The ends were cut back, 4 bases at V and 10 bases at J, with 14 bases in the middle. In the study's own analysis: Reference gene primer amplification gave nucleated cell count estimates. Sequencing used immunoSEQ multiplex PCR; TCRdb keeps in-frame clones, though not all of them. V, J and clone size are taken as reported in that table, and D and trimming were inferred from the DNA itself. The table records approximately 290,000 clones, 80% to 85% of them present only once.

This TCR was sampled from an older person with COVID-19, enrolled during active disease. Sequencing was carried out using peripheral blood. The rearrangement joins TRBV29-1 to TRBJ2-1, with a possible D match to TRBD1 (6 bases). The CDR3 reads CSVGKGQGEQFF. CDR3 DNA sequence: TGCAGCGTTGGAAAGGGGCAGGGGGAGCAGTTCTTC.